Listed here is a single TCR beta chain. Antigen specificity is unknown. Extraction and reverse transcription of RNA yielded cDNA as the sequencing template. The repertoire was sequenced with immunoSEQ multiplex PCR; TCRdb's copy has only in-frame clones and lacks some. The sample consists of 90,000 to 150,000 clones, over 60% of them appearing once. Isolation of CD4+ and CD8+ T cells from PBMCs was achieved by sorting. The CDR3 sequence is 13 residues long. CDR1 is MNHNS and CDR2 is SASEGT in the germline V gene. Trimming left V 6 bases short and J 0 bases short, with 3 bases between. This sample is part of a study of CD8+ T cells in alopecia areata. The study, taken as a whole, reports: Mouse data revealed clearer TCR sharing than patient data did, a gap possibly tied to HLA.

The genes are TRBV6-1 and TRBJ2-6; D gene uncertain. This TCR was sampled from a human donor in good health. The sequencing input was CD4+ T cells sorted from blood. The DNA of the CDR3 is TGTGCCAGCAGGGCCTCTGGGGCCAACGTCCTGACTTTC. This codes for CASRASGANVLTF.